This T cell receptor beta chain is from a study of CD8 T cells in Susac syndrome. RNA, at about 0.45 to 1 ug, was reverse transcribed with random hexamers. With immunoSEQ multiplex PCR, TCR beta CDR3 was amplified across 54 Vbeta and 13 Jbeta. Via MiXCR, TCRdb re-called the immunoSEQ multiplex PCR reads, giving one row per CDR3 protein. The table shows roughly 110,000 distinct CDR3 sequences, with just under 95% occurring only once. The TCR originated in a human donor in good health. Sequencing was done on a sample of CD8+ T cells from PBMCs.

The CDR3 nucleotides read TGTGCCAGTAGGTCCGGGACAGGGGAGACCTACGAGCAGTACTTC. This codes for CASRSGTGETYEQYF. J is TRBJ2-7 and V is TRBV19; TRBD1 agrees at 10 bases. Germline V gene data show CDR1 as LNHDA and CDR2 as SQIVND (reference sequence). The CDR3 is 15 residues long. V was pared by 6 bases and J by 2 bases, with 7 bases of the junction left unmatched.